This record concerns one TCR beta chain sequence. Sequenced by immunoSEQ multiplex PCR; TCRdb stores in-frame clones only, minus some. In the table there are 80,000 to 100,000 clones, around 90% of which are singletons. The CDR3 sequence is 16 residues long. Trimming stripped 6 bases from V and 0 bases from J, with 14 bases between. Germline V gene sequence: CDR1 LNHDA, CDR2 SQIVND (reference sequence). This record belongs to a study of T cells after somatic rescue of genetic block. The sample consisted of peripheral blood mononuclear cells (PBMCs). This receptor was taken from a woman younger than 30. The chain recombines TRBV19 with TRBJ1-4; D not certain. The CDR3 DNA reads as TGTGCCAGTAGCAGACAACACTCGACAACTAATGAAAAACTGTTTTTT. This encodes CASSRQHSTTNEKLFF.